Listed below are T cell receptor beta chains from one sample, sequenced in a study of cytomegalovirus exposure and HLA in healthy donors. Profiled with immunoSEQ multiplex PCR; TCRdb holds only in-frame clones, not every one. The table includes approximately 80,000 clones, less than 80% detected once. The sample comprised PBMCs. The origin of the receptors is a woman in her forties in good health and CMV-seropositive. CDR3s include the opening cysteine and the closing phenylalanine or tryptophan. A D gene is named only where the DNA matches it firmly. A clone size is listed for some rows: how often the clone was seen (once, few, many), or a class if it is expanded.

>TRBV2|NA|TRBD1|TRBJ1-2
CASSGGQGGDYGYTF
TGTGCCAGCAGTGGTGGACAGGGAGGCGACTATGGCTACACCTTC
>TRBV7-7|few|NA|TRBJ2-5
CASSLVASGTQYF
TGTGCCAGCAGCTTAGTGGCTTCGGGGACCCAGTACTTC
>TRBV5-1|NA|NA|TRBJ1-3
CASMDRGGGNTIYF
TGCGCCAGCATGGATAGGGGGGGCGGAAACACCATATATTTT
>TRBV5-5|NA|TRBD1|TRBJ1-1
CASSLVVTGGSVNTEAFF
TGTGCCAGCAGCTTGGTGGTAACAGGGGGGAGCGTGAACACTGAAGCTTTCTTT
>TRBV4-2|NA|TRBD2|TRBJ2-7
CASSLLAVSYEQYF
TGTGCCAGCAGCCTACTAGCGGTCTCCTACGAGCAGTACTTC
>TRBV7-8|NA|NA|TRBJ1-3
CASSLEDSGKGRNTIYF
TGTGCCAGCAGCTTAGAAGATAGCGGGAAGGGCAGAAACACCATATATTTT
>TRBV27|once|TRBD1|TRBJ2-1
CASSTSTGIGYNEQFF
TGTGCCAGCAGTACCTCGACAGGGATCGGCTACAATGAGCAGTTCTTC
>TRBV28|NA|NA|TRBJ2-7
CASSSIPGREQYF
TGTGCCAGCAGTTCGATACCAGGGCGCGAGCAGTACTTC
>TRBV18|NA|TRBD1|TRBJ1-1
CASSPFAGGDTEAFF
TGTGCCAGCTCACCATTCGCAGGGGGCGACACTGAAGCTTTCTTT
>TRBV11-2|few|NA|TRBJ2-7
CASSQRRAPGQYF
TGTGCCAGCAGCCAGCGCAGGGCCCCGGGGCAGTACTTC
>TRBV7-7|NA|TRBD1|TRBJ2-2
CASGQDNTGELFF
TGTGCCAGCGGACAGGACAACACCGGGGAGCTGTTTTTT
>TRBV19|few|TRBD2|TRBJ2-5
CASSIGAGGQETQYF
TGTGCCAGTAGTATTGGAGCGGGGGGGCAGGAGACCCAGTACTTC
>TRBV18|NA|NA|TRBJ2-1
CASSLQGNNEQFF
TGTGCCAGCTCTCTCCAGGGGAATAATGAGCAGTTCTTC
>TRBV28|NA|NA|TRBJ1-2
CASGAGQLYGYTF
TGTGCCAGCGGAGCTGGACAGCTCTATGGCTACACCTTC
>TRBV15|NA|NA|TRBJ2-7
CATSRIGTGLGREQYF
TGTGCCACCAGCAGGATCGGAACAGGTCTCGGGCGGGAGCAGTACTTC
>TRBV29-1|NA|TRBD1|TRBJ2-2
CSVGDRAGTGELFF
TGCAGCGTTGGGGACAGGGCAGGGACCGGGGAGCTGTTTTTT
>TRBV29-1|NA|TRBD1|TRBJ1-3
CSVVRTGTISGNTIYF
TGCAGCGTTGTCCGGACAGGGACCATCTCTGGAAACACCATATATTTT
>TRBV7-8|few|TRBD2|TRBJ2-7
CASSSPGFKAGAEQYF
TGTGCCAGCAGCTCCCCCGGATTTAAAGCGGGAGCTGAGCAGTACTTC
>TRBV7-2|NA|TRBD1|TRBJ1-3
CASSPIGTPGGEPGNTIYF
TGTGCCAGCAGCCCCATAGGAACTCCAGGGGGCGAACCTGGAAACACCATATATTTT
>TRBV5-1|NA|TRBD2|TRBJ2-2
CASSLDGEGLVRGELFF
TGCGCCAGCAGCTTGGATGGGGAGGGACTAGTCCGCGGGGAGCTGTTTTTT
>TRBV19|few|TRBD1|TRBJ1-2
CASKYRDSSDYGYTF
TGTGCCAGTAAATACCGGGACAGCTCCGACTATGGCTACACCTTC
>TRBV7-8|few|TRBD2|TRBJ2-7
CASSPGDKREFVEQYF
TGTGCCAGCAGCCCCGGGGATAAGCGGGAGTTCGTCGAGCAGTACTTC
>TRBV19|NA|NA|TRBJ1-1
CASSIGRLTGPHHRNTEAFF
TGTGCCAGTAGTATAGGCCGACTTACAGGCCCCCACCACAGGAACACTGAAGCTTTCTTT
>TRBV6-1|few|NA|TRBJ1-1
CASRAGLRMNTEAFF
TGTGCCAGCAGGGCCGGACTGCGCATGAACACTGAAGCTTTCTTT
>TRBV10-1|NA|NA|TRBJ2-3
CASSESGADTQYF
TGCGCCAGCAGTGAGTCAGGGGCAGATACGCAGTATTTT
>TRBV6-6|NA|TRBD2|TRBJ2-1
CASSLRLADNEQFF
TGTGCCAGCAGTTTAAGGCTAGCGGACAATGAGCAGTTCTTC
>TRBV6-1|NA|TRBD2|TRBJ2-3
CASSATSGTDTQYF
TGTGCCAGCAGTGCGACTAGCGGCACAGATACGCAGTATTTT
>TRBV28|NA|NA|TRBJ2-7
CASSLRGRDFSYEQYF
TGTGCCAGCAGCCTAAGGGGCAGGGATTTCTCCTACGAGCAGTACTTC
>TRBV28|NA|TRBD1|TRBJ1-1
CASSPTGFTEAFF
TGTGCCAGCAGCCCGACAGGGTTCACTGAAGCTTTCTTT
>TRBV14|NA|TRBD2|TRBJ2-7
CASSLLAGVHEQYF
TGTGCCAGCAGCCTCTTAGCGGGAGTCCACGAGCAGTACTTC
>TRBV28|few|NA|TRBJ1-1
CASNRVINTEAFF
TGTGCCAGCAATAGAGTAATTAACACTGAAGCTTTCTTT
>TRBV18|NA|TRBD2|TRBJ2-2
CASSPGLAGQNTGELFF
TGTGCCAGCTCACCGGGACTAGCGGGGCAGAACACCGGGGAGCTGTTTTTT
>TRBV28|once|NA|TRBJ1-1
CASSPWGVPAFF
TGTGCCAGTAGTCCATGGGGGGTACCAGCTTTCTTT
>TRBV7-9|few|NA|TRBJ2-5
CASSLGGLGKETQYF
TGTGCCAGCAGCTTAGGGGGGCTGGGAAAGGAGACCCAGTACTTC
>TRBV18|NA|TRBD2|TRBJ2-7
CASSPPSRGLAGVEQYF
TGTGCCAGCTCACCACCGAGTCGGGGACTAGCGGGAGTTGAGCAGTACTTC
>TRBV28|NA|NA|TRBJ2-5
CASRGGQETQYF
TGTGCCAGTAGGGGAGGACAAGAGACCCAGTACTTC
>TRBV5-1|NA|NA|TRBJ2-1
CASSLETAFSSYNEQFF
TGCGCCAGCAGCTTGGAGACAGCCTTTAGCTCCTACAATGAGCAGTTCTTC
>TRBV6-5|NA|NA|TRBJ1-4
CASSYDLGAAEKLFF
TGTGCCAGCAGTTACGATCTGGGGGCGGCTGAAAAACTGTTTTTT
>TRBV15|NA|TRBD1|TRBJ2-7
CATSRERTGSYEQYF
TGTGCCACCAGCAGGGAGAGGACAGGGTCCTACGAGCAGTACTTC
>TRBV5-6|NA|TRBD2|TRBJ2-5
CASSLESGGLGETQYF
TGTGCCAGCAGCTTGGAATCGGGAGGGCTAGGTGAGACCCAGTACTTC
>TRBV29-1|once|TRBD2|TRBJ2-2
CSVESLVSSGRVGTGELFF
TGCAGCGTTGAGTCATTAGTGAGTAGCGGGAGGGTGGGCACCGGGGAGCTGTTTTTT